This T cell receptor beta chain was identified in a study of T-cell reconstitution after alpha-beta-depleted transplantation in children (dated by TCRdb to between 2015 and 2016). Notes on the research overall: Using TCR repertoire profiling, the study followed T-cell immune reconstitution in a quantitative way in children after TCRalphabeta/CD19-depleted allogeneic hematopoietic cell transplantation.

The library relied on PCR. Data came from an Illumina HiSeq 2500. TCR library preparation used molecular barcoding, with unique molecular identifiers applied to normalize quantification of the TCRbeta repertoire. TCRdb reanalyzed the raw reads on its own, using fastp at Q25 for trimming and MiXCR for clone calling, and kept in-frame beta chains. When rows share a CDR3 protein, they turn into one entry using the most common DNA and genes. The sample table holds 450,000 to 500,000 distinct CDR3 sequences, of which around 12% were seen once. In total, the top ten clones hold over 5.5% of the sample. As regards this clonotype: This clone's antigen is unknown. No base quality information exists; no much larger clone differs at one position.

This TCR came from a human donor who donated a stem cell graft to a child with combined immunodeficiency. Sequenced here: PBMCs from the stem cell graft donor, sampled from the stem cell graft.

For the CDR3, the sequence is CATSLNSGNTIYF. The DNA reads as follows: TGTGCCACCAGTCTGAACTCTGGAAACACCATATATTTT. The chain is assembled from TRBV15 and TRBJ1-3, with no confidently assigned D gene. Deletion took 6 bases off V and 0 bases off J, with a span of 6 bases between the germline ends. Via the germline V gene (reference sequence), CDR1 is LNHNV and CDR2 YYDKDF. The CDR3, cysteine through phenylalanine, is 13 amino acids long. The read is trimmed to its CDR3 DNA, 39 bases read in frame from base 1.